This is a list of T cell receptor beta chains from one sample in a study of cytomegalovirus exposure and HLA in healthy donors. Using immunoSEQ multiplex PCR, the repertoire was profiled, and TCRdb retains in-frame clones only, with some absent. This table holds about 110,000 clones, 81% found once. The source material was PBMCs. Receptor source: a young woman in good health and CMV-seronegative. Each CDR3 is given with its conserved first and last residue. A D gene is named only where the DNA matches it firmly. Part of the rows lack a size; the others show once, few, many or a class for expanded clones.

cdr3_nt,cdr3_aa,j_call,d_call,v_call,cdr3_length,clone_size
TGTGCCATTGCCGGGACTAGAGACTACGAGCAGTACTTC,CAIAGTRDYEQYF,TRBJ2-7,TRBD2,TRBV10-3,13,NA
TGTGCCAGCAGTTTAAGTGGGGCCAACACTGAAGCTTTCTTT,CASSLSGANTEAFF,TRBJ1-1,NA,TRBV27,14,NA
TGTGCCAGCAGTTTAGGCCTCGGCCATACTAGCGGGGTTTCCTACGAGCAGTACTTC,CASSLGLGHTSGVSYEQYF,TRBJ2-7,TRBD2,TRBV27,19,NA
TGTGCCAGCAGACACGGGACAGGGGGCCAGTGGGACTATGGCTACACCTTC,CASRHGTGGQWDYGYTF,TRBJ1-2,TRBD1,TRBV6-4,17,NA
TGTGCCAGCAGACCCCCTGGGGGGATTACCTACGAGCAGTACTTC,CASRPPGGITYEQYF,TRBJ2-7,NA,TRBV6-1,15,NA
TGTGCCAGCAGCGTAGTCAGCGGCACGAACACCGGGGAGCTGTTTTTT,CASSVVSGTNTGELFF,TRBJ2-2,NA,TRBV9,16,once
TGTGCCAGTAGTATGGGCAGGGGCACTGAAGCTTTCTTT,CASSMGRGTEAFF,TRBJ1-1,NA,TRBV19,13,NA
TGTGCCAGCAGCTTAAAAACAGGGAAATGGAGGGAGACCCAGTACTTC,CASSLKTGKWRETQYF,TRBJ2-5,NA,TRBV7-2,16,few
TGTGCCACCAGCACCCGCAGGGTTGTGGCGGGAGCGAATACGCAGTATTTT,CATSTRRVVAGANTQYF,TRBJ2-3,TRBD2,TRBV15,17,NA
TGTGCCAGCAGAGCTTCGACAGGGGTTAATGAAGCTTTCTTT,CASRASTGVNEAFF,TRBJ1-1,TRBD1,TRBV2,14,NA
TGTGCCAGCAGCAAAGTTTTTATACAGAACTACTATGGCTACACCTTC,CASSKVFIQNYYGYTF,TRBJ1-2,NA,TRBV21-1,16,once
TGTGCCAGCAGTCCGCCGGGACAGGGTCCCTACGAGCAGTACTTC,CASSPPGQGPYEQYF,TRBJ2-7,TRBD1,TRBV6-1,15,NA
TGCGCCAGCAGCCAGGGGCGGCTGAGCTCCTACAATGAGCAGTTCTTC,CASSQGRLSSYNEQFF,TRBJ2-1,NA,TRBV4-3,16,NA
TGTGCCAGCAGTTTATTAAAGTTGGACGGGGACGAGCAGTACTTC,CASSLLKLDGDEQYF,TRBJ2-7,NA,TRBV28,15,NA
TGTGCCAGCAGCTTGGACAGGTGGAACTACGAGCAGTACTTC,CASSLDRWNYEQYF,TRBJ2-7,TRBD1,TRBV7-2,14,NA
TGTGCCAGCAGCGTAAGACAGGCCCTCACCGGGGAGCTGTTTTTT,CASSVRQALTGELFF,TRBJ2-2,NA,TRBV27,15,NA
TGCGCCAGCAGCTTGGACGCCTCCGGACTAGCGGACGAGCAGTACTTC,CASSLDASGLADEQYF,TRBJ2-7,TRBD2,TRBV5-1,16,NA
TGTGCCATCAGCTTTTCGGACAGGGGCGCCGGGGAGCTGTTTTTT,CAISFSDRGAGELFF,TRBJ2-2,TRBD1,TRBV10-3,15,NA
TGTGCCAGCAGCTCGAGCTCCTACGAGCAGTACTTC,CASSSSSYEQYF,TRBJ2-7,NA,TRBV7-9,12,NA
TGTGCCAGCAGCCTGACAGGGGGATGGGATGGCTACACCTTC,CASSLTGGWDGYTF,TRBJ1-2,TRBD1,TRBV5-6,14,NA
TGCGCCAGCAGTGACGGGGTCACCGGGGAGCTGTTTTTT,CASSDGVTGELFF,TRBJ2-2,NA,TRBV10-2,13,NA
TGTGCCAGCAGCGTAGAGTCCAGCGGGAGGGCCGAGCAGTACTTC,CASSVESSGRAEQYF,TRBJ2-7,TRBD2,TRBV9,15,NA
TGCGCCAGCAGCCCGGGGACCCTAGCGGGAGCTCGAACAGATACGCAGTATTTT,CASSPGTLAGARTDTQYF,TRBJ2-3,TRBD2,TRBV5-1,18,NA
TGTGCCATCAGTGACAGGGGATACGAGCAGTACTTC,CAISDRGYEQYF,TRBJ2-7,NA,TRBV10-3,12,NA
TGTGCCAGCAGACCGACAGGGACCACCGGGGAGCTGTTTTTT,CASRPTGTTGELFF,TRBJ2-2,TRBD1,TRBV7-2,14,NA
TGTGCCAGCAGTTTATTATTAGGGGGCAATCAGCCCCAGCATTTT,CASSLLLGGNQPQHF,TRBJ1-5,NA,TRBV28,15,NA
TGCAGCGCCGCCTCCGGGGTTTACGAGCAGTACTTC,CSAASGVYEQYF,TRBJ2-7,NA,TRBV29-1,12,NA
TGTGCCAGCAGCCCCCGACTAGCGGTGGGATACGAGCAGTACTTC,CASSPRLAVGYEQYF,TRBJ2-7,TRBD2,TRBV7-2,15,NA
TGTGCCAGCAGTTTTCAGTCCGGGACAGCCGGGGGAGATACGCAGTATTTT,CASSFQSGTAGGDTQYF,TRBJ2-3,NA,TRBV28,17,NA
TGCGCCAGCGGTACCGGGACAGCTATGAACACTGAAGCTTTCTTT,CASGTGTAMNTEAFF,TRBJ1-1,TRBD1,TRBV5-1,15,NA
TGTGCCAGCAGCCCTGGGACAGCATTCACAGATACGCAGTATTTT,CASSPGTAFTDTQYF,TRBJ2-3,TRBD1,TRBV6-6,15,NA
TGTGCCAGCAGCTTAGGTCCGACTAGCGGATACAATGAGCAGTTCTTC,CASSLGPTSGYNEQFF,TRBJ2-1,TRBD2,TRBV11-3,16,NA
TGTGCCAGCAGTGACCCAAAAACCGGGACTGAGCCCTCCTACGAGCAGTACTTC,CASSDPKTGTEPSYEQYF,TRBJ2-7,NA,TRBV6-4,18,NA
TGCGCCAGCAGCTTGGTAGCGACCCACGAGCAGTACTTC,CASSLVATHEQYF,TRBJ2-7,NA,TRBV5-1,13,NA
TGTGCCAGCAGCTCCTTACTCAATGAGCAGTTCTTC,CASSSLLNEQFF,TRBJ2-1,NA,TRBV13,12,NA
TGCGCCAGCAGAACCGGGACTAGCGGGAGGGCCGTGGGCTACAATGGGCAGTTCTTC,CASRTGTSGRAVGYNGQFF,TRBJ2-1,TRBD2,TRBV4-1,19,NA
TGTGCCAGCAGTGAATTAGAGGCCCGCGCCTTC,CASSELEARAF,TRBJ2-7,NA,TRBV6-4,11,NA
TGCGCCAGCAGCTTGTTGAGGGAGGGCCAGGATACGCAGTATTTT,CASSLLREGQDTQYF,TRBJ2-3,TRBD2,TRBV5-1,15,few
TGTGCCAGCAGTACTACTAGCGGGAGTATAAATGAGCAGTTCTTC,CASSTTSGSINEQFF,TRBJ2-1,TRBD2,TRBV6-5,15,NA
TGTGCCAGCAGTGATTCCTCGTACAATGAGCAGTTCTTC,CASSDSSYNEQFF,TRBJ2-1,NA,TRBV2,13,NA
TGTGCCAGTAGTTTAGAGGGGGGTGGTCAGCCCCAGCATTTT,CASSLEGGGQPQHF,TRBJ1-5,NA,TRBV19,14,NA